This T cell receptor (beta chain) was retrieved from a study of early T cells in non-severe SARS-CoV-2 infection (dated by TCRdb to the early 2020s). At the level of the whole study: Because TCR sequencing relied on bulk RNA taken from unsorted whole blood, pairing of alpha and beta chains was not possible.

This was a case-control study nested in a cohort of healthcare workers in London, UK, who had nasopharyngeal swab PCR tests and blood samples taken every week. Healthcare workers were enrolled in the week of the UK lockdown, from 23 to 31 March 2020, and were followed every week for up to roughly 15 weeks. On the study overall, not on this receptor specifically: VDJdb matching was skewed toward anti-spike CD8 responses, so virus-specific expansions were likely underestimated and private and CD4 specificities were missed.

Concerning this clonotype: Its antigen is not yet known. No much larger clone is present one base from it, and per-base qualities are unavailable.

Libraries came from 5' RACE. The listed sequencing device is NextSeq 500. Unique molecular identifiers were attached to individual cDNA molecules in the TCR library protocol so that sequencing error and PCR bias could be corrected. Both TCR alpha and beta chains were sequenced, and tight co-correlation was observed between alpha and beta sequence abundances in each sample. The paper's processing steps were these. Decombinator V4 was used to perform V gene, J gene and CDR3 annotation of TCR sequences. Expanded TCRs were defined as changing significantly between any two time points under a Poisson model with p below 0.0001. TCR abundances were normalised to the total number of TCRs sequenced per sample and were expressed as counts per million. TRAV1-2 paired with TRAJ12, TRAJ20 or TRAJ33 defined MAIT TCRs, while TRAV10 paired with TRAJ18 defined iNKT TCRs. VDJdb, accessed 1 November 2021, was searched for CMV, EBV and SARS-CoV-2 annotated TCRs, with TCRs annotated for multiple antigens excluded. TCRdb redid the processing of the public reads, applying fastp at Q25 and MiXCR, and retained in-frame beta chains. CDR3 protein duplicates are merged, each entry listing the most common genes and DNA. V and J calls and clone size were set by TCRdb, not the authors. This sample gives under 55,000 distinct CDR3 sequences in total; roughly 10% of them show up just once. The leading ten clones occupy 21% of the sample.

Measured from the cysteine to the phenylalanine, the CDR3 is 16 residues long. The DNA shown is the 48-base CDR3, in frame from base 1. Trimming removed 5 bases from V and 2 bases from J, leaving 16 bases between the germline ends. From the germline V gene, CDR1 is SGHAT and CDR2 is FQNNGV. The sequence links TRBV11-2 to TRBJ2-1; the D gene could be TRBD1 or TRBD2, each one agreeing over 5 bases. The material sequenced was whole blood. The sequence came from an adult who was a healthcare worker with PCR-confirmed SARS-CoV-2 infection or an uninfected control (not recorded which). This receptor has the CDR3 CASSLFSGATYNEQFF. The nucleotide sequence reads as follows: TGTGCCAGCAGCCTCTTCTCCGGGGCTACCTACAATGAGCAGTTCTTC.